This T cell receptor beta chain emerged from a study of shared clonotypes between healthy human individuals. About the research overall: The donor pool was made up of a couple of women and three men aged 18 to 49.

Deep-level assay runs were performed. Each cell subset's genomic DNA was divided evenly among several immunoSEQ plates. TCRdb's copy holds only in-frame clones and misses some; the assay was immunoSEQ multiplex PCR. The sample has some 1,400,000 clones, approximately 96% seen once; the top ten hold roughly 1.2%. This CDR3 is 17 amino acids long. Between the trimmed V and J ends, which lost 1 base and 4 bases, there was a span of 19 bases. Germline CDR1 reads MGHRA; CDR2 reads YSYEKL. General study results and limits: Of the naive CD4 clonotypes, around 4.9% were shared across a few donors.

Note on this clone: What it binds is not known.

The sequenced sample was naive CD4+ T cells sorted from blood. Subset described: CD45RA+ positively selected. This chain joins TRBV4-1 and TRBJ2-5; D perhaps matches TRBD2 (5 bases). The source is a man aged 30 to 39 in good health. CDR3 sequence: CASSQAKLVGPGETQYF. The CDR3 coding sequence is TGCGCCAGCAGCCAAGCCAAACTAGTTGGCCCCGGAGAGACCCAGTACTTC.